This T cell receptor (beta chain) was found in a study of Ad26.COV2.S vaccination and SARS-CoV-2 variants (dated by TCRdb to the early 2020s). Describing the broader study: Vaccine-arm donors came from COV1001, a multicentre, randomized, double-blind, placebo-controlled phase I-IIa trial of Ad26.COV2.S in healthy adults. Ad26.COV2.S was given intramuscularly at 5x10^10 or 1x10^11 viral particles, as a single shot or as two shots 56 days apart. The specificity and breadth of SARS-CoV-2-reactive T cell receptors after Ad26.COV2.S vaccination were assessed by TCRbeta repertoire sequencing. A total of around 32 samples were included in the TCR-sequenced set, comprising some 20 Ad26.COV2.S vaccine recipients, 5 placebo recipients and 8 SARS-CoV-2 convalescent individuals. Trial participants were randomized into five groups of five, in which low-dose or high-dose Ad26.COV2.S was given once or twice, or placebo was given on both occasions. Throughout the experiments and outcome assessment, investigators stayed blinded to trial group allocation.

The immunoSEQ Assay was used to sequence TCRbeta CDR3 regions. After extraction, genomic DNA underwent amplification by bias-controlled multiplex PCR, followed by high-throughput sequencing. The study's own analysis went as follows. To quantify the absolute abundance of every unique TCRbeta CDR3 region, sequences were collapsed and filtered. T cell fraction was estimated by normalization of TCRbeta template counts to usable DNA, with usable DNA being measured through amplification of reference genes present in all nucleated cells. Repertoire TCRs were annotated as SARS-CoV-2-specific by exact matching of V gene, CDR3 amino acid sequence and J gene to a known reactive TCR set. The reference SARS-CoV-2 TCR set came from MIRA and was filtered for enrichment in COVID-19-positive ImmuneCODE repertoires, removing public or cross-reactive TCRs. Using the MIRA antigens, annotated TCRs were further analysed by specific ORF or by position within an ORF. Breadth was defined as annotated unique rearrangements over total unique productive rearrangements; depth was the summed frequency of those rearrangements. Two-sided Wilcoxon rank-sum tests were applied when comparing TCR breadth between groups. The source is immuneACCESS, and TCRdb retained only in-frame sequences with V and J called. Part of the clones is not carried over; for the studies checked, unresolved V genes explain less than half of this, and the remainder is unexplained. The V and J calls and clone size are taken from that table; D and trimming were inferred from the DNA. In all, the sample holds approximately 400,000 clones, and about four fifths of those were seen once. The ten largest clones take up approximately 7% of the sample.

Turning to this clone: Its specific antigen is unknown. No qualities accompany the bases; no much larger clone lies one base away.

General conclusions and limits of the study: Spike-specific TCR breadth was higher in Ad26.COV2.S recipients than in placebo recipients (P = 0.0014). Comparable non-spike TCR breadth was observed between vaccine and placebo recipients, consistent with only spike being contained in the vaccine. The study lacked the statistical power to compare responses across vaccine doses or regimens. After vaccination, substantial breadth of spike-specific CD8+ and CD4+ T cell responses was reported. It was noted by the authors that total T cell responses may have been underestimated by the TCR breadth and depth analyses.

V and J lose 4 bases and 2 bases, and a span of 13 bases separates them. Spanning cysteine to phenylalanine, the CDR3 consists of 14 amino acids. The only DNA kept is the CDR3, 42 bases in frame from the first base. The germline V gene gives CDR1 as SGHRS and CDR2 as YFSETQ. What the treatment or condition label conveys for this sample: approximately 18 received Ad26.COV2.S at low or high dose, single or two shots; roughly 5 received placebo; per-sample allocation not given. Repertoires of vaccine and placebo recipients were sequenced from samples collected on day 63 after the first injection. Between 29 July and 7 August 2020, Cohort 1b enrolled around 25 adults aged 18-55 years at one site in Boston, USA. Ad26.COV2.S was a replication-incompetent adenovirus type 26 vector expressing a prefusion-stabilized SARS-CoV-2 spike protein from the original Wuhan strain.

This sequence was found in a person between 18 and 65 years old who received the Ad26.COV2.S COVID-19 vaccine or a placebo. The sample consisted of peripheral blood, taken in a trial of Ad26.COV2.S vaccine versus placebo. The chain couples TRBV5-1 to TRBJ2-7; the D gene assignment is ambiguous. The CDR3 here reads CASSRRDRTYEQYF. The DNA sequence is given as TGCGCCAGCAGCAGGAGAGACCGTACCTACGAGCAGTACTTC.